This T cell receptor beta chain was sequenced during a study of blood T cell repertoires in COVID-19. Study overall: Sites across the United States, Italy and Spain contributed samples from acute and convalescent COVID-19. PBMCs, B-cell-depleted T cells, or T cells were the source of the cDNA or gDNA that made up the material.

The V gene's germline CDR1 is MNHNY and CDR2 SVGAGI (reference sequence). There are 15 residues in the CDR3. After removal of 2 bases from V and 0 bases from J, the junction contained 3 bases not matched to a gene. Authors' analysis steps: Reference gene primer amplification in the assay estimated nucleated cell counts. Assay used: immunoSEQ multiplex PCR; TCRdb lists only in-frame clones, some missing. That table supplies the V and J calls and clone size; D and trimming were determined from the DNA. The sample lists 60,000 to 85,000 clones; about 86% were seen once. The material sequenced was peripheral blood. The genes are TRBV6-6 and TRBJ2-7; 8 bases map to TRBD1. The TCR sequence derives from a human donor in a cohort sampled during active COVID-19. The CDR3: CASSYGTGLSYEQYF. DNA for the CDR3: TGTGCCAGCAGTTACGGGACAGGCCTCTCCTACGAGCAGTACTTC.